These T cell receptor beta chains were read from a single sample in a study of technical replicates of blood from several donors. Here immunoSEQ multiplex PCR was the method, and the copy in TCRdb shows in-frame clones only, minus some. The sample carries 55,000 to 75,000 clones, roughly 90% recorded once. Sequences were obtained from T cells isolated from PBMCs. Every receptor here comes from a human donor in good health. Both conserved end residues are part of each CDR3. Each record gives: J gene, V gene, clone size, CDR3 length, D gene, CDR3 DNA, CDR3 protein. The D gene is left open where the match is weak. Clone size is shown for a subset of rows, as once, few, many or a class of expanded clone.

>TRBJ1-1|TRBV9|.|14|TRBD1
TGTGCCAGCAGAGGTGGACAGGGGAACACTGAAGCTTTCTTT
CASRGGQGNTEAFF
>TRBJ1-2|TRBV5-4|.|16|.
TGTGCCAGCAGCCTATCAATAGGAGGCGTCCCGTATGGCTACACCTTC
CASSLSIGGVPYGYTF
>TRBJ1-5|TRBV4-2|.|16|.
TGTGCCAGCAGCCAAGAAGGTGGGCAGGGCCGTCAGCCCCAGCATTTT
CASSQEGGQGRQPQHF
>TRBJ2-1|TRBV7-2|.|15|TRBD1
TGTGCCAGCAGCTTAGAGGACAGGACCTACAATGAGCAGTTCTTC
CASSLEDRTYNEQFF
>TRBJ2-1|TRBV11-2|.|17|.
TGTGCCAGCAGCTTATATTTTATTCAGGCTCTTCGGAATGAGCAGTTCTTC
CASSLYFIQALRNEQFF
>TRBJ1-1|TRBV7-3|.|13|.
TGTGCCAGCAGCTTACAGAGGCGGACTGAAGCTTTCTTT
CASSLQRRTEAFF
>TRBJ2-2|TRBV7-9|.|17|.
TGTGCCAGCAGCTTTGGGTTAATAGGGGCATCGACCGGGGAGCTGTTTTTT
CASSFGLIGASTGELFF
>TRBJ2-2|TRBV10-3|.|15|TRBD1
TGTGCCATCAGTGACAGGGGGCGTGGGACCGGGGAGCTGTTTTTT
CAISDRGRGTGELFF
>TRBJ2-1|TRBV7-9|.|19|TRBD2
TGTGCCAGCAGCTTAACGGGACTAGCGGGAGGGCATCGGGTCTATGAGCAGTTCTTC
CASSLTGLAGGHRVYEQFF
>TRBJ1-1|TRBV2|.|13|.
TGTGCCTACCTGACAAAATCGAACACTGAAGCTTTCTTT
CAYLTKSNTEAFF
>TRBJ1-3|TRBV6-5|.|15|.
TGTGCCAGCAGTCAGGACAGTAGCTCTGGAAACACCATATATTTT
CASSQDSSSGNTIYF
>TRBJ2-1|TRBV5-1|.|14|TRBD2
TGCGCCAGCGGGCAGGGGACTAGCGGGTCTGAGCAGTTCTTC
CASGQGTSGSEQFF
>TRBJ1-2|TRBV28|.|13|.
TGTGCCACCAGGACCGGAGCTAACTATGGCTACACCTTC
CATRTGANYGYTF
>TRBJ1-2|TRBV28|many|14|.
TGTGCCAGCAGTTTATTCTCAGGGAGGGATGGCTACACCTTC
CASSLFSGRDGYTF
>TRBJ2-2|TRBV5-4|.|13|.
TGTGCCAGCAGCGCTACTAGGACCGGGGAGCTGTTTTTT
CASSATRTGELFF
>TRBJ1-1|TRBV6-1|.|11|.
TGTGCCAGCATGGGGGGCACTGAAGCTTTCTTT
CASMGGTEAFF
>TRBJ1-2|TRBV11-2|.|14|.
TGTGCCAGCAGCTTAAGTACGGGGGATGGGGGCTACACCTTC
CASSLSTGDGGYTF
>TRBJ1-2|TRBV7-3|.|15|TRBD1
TGTGCCAGCAGCTCCGACAGGGCAGTGTTATCTGGCTACACCTTC
CASSSDRAVLSGYTF
>TRBJ2-6|TRBV5-8|.|15|.
TGTGCCAGCAGCTTGGAAGGGGCTGGGGCCAACGTCCTGACTTTC
CASSLEGAGANVLTF
>TRBJ1-2|TRBV2|.|10|.
TGTGCCAGCTCGAACTATGGCTACACCTTC
CASSNYGYTF
>TRBJ2-7|TRBV19|.|14|.
TGTGCCAGTAGTATCTCGCAGGTCGCCTCCGAGCAGTACTTC
CASSISQVASEQYF
>TRBJ2-1|TRBV27|.|15|TRBD2
TGTGCCAGCCGTTGGGGGACTAGCGGGAACAATGAGCAGTTCTTC
CASRWGTSGNNEQFF
>TRBJ1-5|TRBV2|.|13|TRBD1
TGTGCCAGCAGTGAGAACAGGGGCCAGCCCCAGCATTTT
CASSENRGQPQHF
>TRBJ1-5|TRBV28|.|13|.
TGTGCCAGCCGTATTGAGAGCAATCAGCCCCAGCATTTT
CASRIESNQPQHF
>TRBJ1-5|TRBV28|.|14|.
TGTGCCAGCAGTATCTCGACAGCAAATCAGCCCCAGCATTTT
CASSISTANQPQHF
>TRBJ2-7|TRBV7-6|.|14|.
TGTGCCAGCAGCTCCCCCGGGACTCCTTACGAGCAGTACTTC
CASSSPGTPYEQYF
>TRBJ2-7|TRBV9|few|16|TRBD1
TGTGCCAGCAGCGTAGGTTGGGACAGGGACGCCTACGAGCAGTACTTC
CASSVGWDRDAYEQYF
>TRBJ1-5|TRBV7-8|.|16|.
TGTGCCAGCAGCTTAGCGTCGTTTGAGGTCAATCAGCCCCAGCATTTT
CASSLASFEVNQPQHF
>TRBJ1-3|TRBV7-3|.|14|.
TGTGCCAGCAGATTGGGGGGCTCTGGAAACACCATATATTTT
CASRLGGSGNTIYF
>TRBJ2-1|TRBV29-1|.|13|.
TGCAGCGTTGGACAGGCAAACTACAATGAGCAGTTCTTC
CSVGQANYNEQFF
>TRBJ1-3|TRBV6-5|once|14|.
TGTGCCAGCAGTCCAGGCTACTCTGGAAACACCATATATTTT
CASSPGYSGNTIYF
>TRBJ1-2|TRBV30|.|16|.
TGTGCCTGGAGTGGCCACAGGAGAACAACGGTTCATGGCTACACCTTC
CAWSGHRRTTVHGYTF
>TRBJ2-2|TRBV30|once|15|.
TGTGCCTGGAGTGTACTAAGGTCGAACACCGGGGAGCTGTTTTTT
CAWSVLRSNTGELFF
>TRBJ2-5|TRBV9|.|15|TRBD1
TGTGCCAGCAGCGACCCGGGACAGGCAGAAGAGACCCAGTACTTC
CASSDPGQAEETQYF
>TRBJ2-5|TRBV19|few|13|.
TGTGCCACCTCCCGGCAGCGCCTGGAGACCCAGTACTTC
CATSRQRLETQYF
>TRBJ1-2|TRBV6-5|.|14|.
TGTGCCAGCAGTTTGCCAGGGGCCAACTATGGCTACACCTTC
CASSLPGANYGYTF
>TRBJ2-4|TRBV28|.|17|.
TGTGCCAGCAGTTTTTGGGCCCAACGTGTGGACAAAAACATTCAGTACTTC
CASSFWAQRVDKNIQYF
>TRBJ2-5|TRBV2|.|13|.
TGTGCCAGCAGAGCAGGGCTTCAAGAGACCCAGTACTTC
CASRAGLQETQYF
>TRBJ1-1|TRBV18|.|14|.
TGTGCCAGCTCGCGTCTAGGGACTAACACTGAAGCTTTCTTT
CASSRLGTNTEAFF
>TRBJ1-1|TRBV28|.|12|.
TGTGCCAGCCGAAAAGAAGACAGGAAAGCTTTCTTT
CASRKEDRKAFF
>TRBJ1-4|TRBV30|.|14|.
TGTGCCTGGAGGCGAGGGAGCACTAATGAAAAACTGTTTTTT
CAWRRGSTNEKLFF
>TRBJ2-7|TRBV27|.|15|TRBD1
TGTGCCAGCAGTCCACGGACAGGGAGCTCCTACGAGCAGTACTTC
CASSPRTGSSYEQYF
>TRBJ2-7|TRBV19|.|13|.
TGTGCCAGTAGTATCGTTGGAGCCTACGAGCAGTACTTC
CASSIVGAYEQYF
>TRBJ2-3|TRBV5-6|.|11|.
TGTGCCAGCAGCTTACTAGATACGCAGTATTTT
CASSLLDTQYF
>TRBJ2-7|TRBV5-1|.|13|.
TGCGCCAGCAGCTTGACTCCTTCCTACGAGCAGTACTTC
CASSLTPSYEQYF
>TRBJ1-2|TRBV30|.|11|.
TGTGCCTGGTCCCACGGGGGTGGCTACACCTTC
CAWSHGGGYTF
>TRBJ2-1|TRBV27|.|14|TRBD1
TGTGCCAGCAGTGCAGACAGGGGCTACAATGAGCAGTTCTTC
CASSADRGYNEQFF
>TRBJ2-7|TRBV15|.|15|.
TGTGCCACCAGCGCCCGAAGGGGGGGCTGGAACGAGCAGTACTTC
CATSARRGGWNEQYF